The present TCR beta chain was sequenced within a study of OX40 agonist ivuxolimab in advanced cancers. In the study overall: Ivuxolimab was an agonistic, fully human IgG2 monoclonal antibody directed against OX40 (CD134), a costimulatory receptor. Intravenous ivuxolimab was administered to patients every 2 weeks at six dose levels: 0.01, 0.1, 0.3, 1.5, 3 and 10 mg/kg. Of the 50 or so patients in dose escalation, about 20 had hepatocellular carcinoma, approximately 15 had melanoma, 9 had renal cell carcinoma and 9 had head and neck cancer. A male proportion of 82.7% and a mean age of about 60 years, ranging from about 23 to 79, were recorded for the dose-escalation cohort. Prior anti-PD-1, anti-PD-L1 or anti-CTLA-4 therapy was permitted, and 40% of dose-escalation patients had received checkpoint inhibitors. Partial responses were achieved by three dose-escalation patients, of whom one had hepatocellular carcinoma and two had cutaneous melanoma. The purpose of peripheral TCRbeta sequencing was to test whether ivuxolimab changed TCR sequence diversity and led to clonal T-cell expansion. The paper describes the monotherapy dose-escalation part (N of about 57 patients) of the phase I trial of ivuxolimab.

The trial excluded patients who had a history of autoimmune disease or who were on systemic immunosuppression. Peripheral blood for TCR sequencing was collected from all dose cohorts at baseline, on cycle 4 day 1, and on cycle 7 day 1. The samples were drawn from a first-in-human, open-label, multicenter phase I dose-escalation trial of ivuxolimab. The trial enrolled adults with locally advanced or metastatic head and neck squamous cell, hepatocellular, melanoma or renal cell carcinoma. Before TCR sequencing, CD4+ and CD8+ T cells were separately sorted from peripheral blood. Regarding this clone: Its recognized antigen is unknown. Per-base quality was not reported, and no clone a single base away is much larger than it.

General conclusions and limits of the study: At doses of 0.1 to 3.0 mg/kg, clonal expansion of both CD4+ and CD8+ T cells in blood was seen between baseline and week 6. Antigen specificity was not determined for the clonally expanded peripheral T cells. After ivuxolimab, more expanded clones were found on average in CD8+ T cells than in CD4+ T cells. Low levels of normalized T-cell clonal expansion were also seen in some patients who did not respond. In the 0.1-3.0 mg/kg groups, partial responders had among the lowest normalized peripheral clonal expansion, particularly in CD8+ T cells.

Genomic DNA was extracted from sorted cells for sequencing of the TCRbeta CDR3 region. The immunoSEQ Assay was used for sequencing of TCRbeta CDR3 regions. TCRdb limited this immuneACCESS table to in-frame rearrangements with V and J called. A share of clones is missing; checked studies link under half to unresolved V genes, and the rest is unexplained. The sample contains some 45,000 clones, about 82% of them found a single time. Together, the top ten hold about a fifth of the sample. CDR1 is given as MNHEY and CDR2 as SVGAGI, both from the germline V gene. The V and J ends are trimmed by 2 bases and 5 bases, leaving 9 bases between them. The CDR3 contains 14 residues, cysteine and phenylalanine counted. The CDR3 DNA has 42 bases and is translated from base 1.

This sample comprised CD4+ or CD8+ T cells sorted from blood, obtained in a trial of the OX40 agonist ivuxolimab. The V gene is TRBV6-5 and the J gene is TRBJ2-2; the D call could be TRBD1 or TRBD2, with each sharing 5 bases. The source is an adult with an advanced solid tumor such as melanoma, head and neck, liver or kidney cancer. CDR3 protein: CASSYGEGTGELFF. In nucleotide form, the sequence is TGTGCCAGCAGTTACGGAGAGGGGACCGGGGAGCTGTTTTTT.